The 4 T cell receptor beta chains below were found in one sample sequenced in a study of long-term antiretroviral therapy in people with HIV. Assay version v3.0 of immunoSEQ was used, and it was run at survey level. Produced via immunoSEQ multiplex PCR; TCRdb's table is partial and in-frame only. This table has around 40,000 clones, around nine tenths appearing once. The material was unsorted PBMCs, obtained just before starting antiretroviral therapy. These receptors were collected from a woman under 30 with HIV.

The chain joins TRBV28 to TRBJ1-5; D is undetermined. The germline V gene encodes CDR1 MDHEN and CDR2 SYDVKM. Trimming pared 2 bases from V and 5 bases from J, leaving 10 bases between. The CDR3 has 14 amino acids. Here the CDR3 DNA reads TGTGCCAGCAGTTTAGGCGGCAGAGATCAGCCCCAGCATTTT. Translated, it gives CASSLGGRDQPQHF.

J is TRBJ1-4 and V is TRBV6-6, with TRBD1 matching 9 bases. There are 14 residues in the CDR3. Per the germline V gene, CDR1 is MNHNY and CDR2 is SVGAGI (reference sequence). The J segment lost 8 bases and the V segment lost 5 bases, leaving 6 bases of the junction unmatched. CDR3 bases: TGTGCCAGCAGTCCCGGGACAGGGTACGAAAAACTGTTTTTT. Protein product: CASSPGTGYEKLFF.

V and J are TRBV5-1 and TRBJ2-7; TRBD2 matches at 9 bases. This CDR3 is built from 16 residues. Germline V gives CDR1 SGHRS, CDR2 YFSETQ. Unmatched junction bases numbered 8, after V lost 4 bases and J lost 0 bases. The chain's CDR3 is CASSPGLAPPSYEQYF. The DNA of the CDR3 is TGCGCCAGCAGCCCTGGACTAGCGCCCCCCTCCTACGAGCAGTACTTC.

The gene calls are TRBV28 and TRBJ2-5, with D perhaps TRBD1 (9 bases). Trimming removed 8 bases from V and 0 bases from J, with 22 bases in between. From germline, CDR1 is MDHEN and CDR2 SYDVKM. This CDR3 is built from 17 residues. The CDR3 reads CASLQGAGGEDQETQYF. The CDR3 nucleotides are TGTGCCAGCCTACAGGGGGCGGGGGGTGAGGACCAAGAGACCCAGTACTTC.